This TCR beta chain was identified in a study of cytomegalovirus exposure and HLA in healthy donors. Notes on the study in general: Analysis performed later found more than 15,000 TCR beta sequences associated with HLA alleles at 0.05 false discovery rate.

V was cut by 5 bases and J by 9 bases, with 14 bases left in between. The CDR3 has 13 residues. Germline V gene lookup returns CDR1 SGHTA and CDR2 FQGNSA. As to this clone: Its specificity is unknown.

Primers for the PCR totalled 60 Vbeta and 13 Jbeta. Clones were sequenced by immunoSEQ multiplex PCR, and TCRdb holds only the in-frame ones, with some missing. The repertoire includes about 190,000 clones, 70% to 75% of them detected once, and about 5% sits in the top ten. The sample was PBMCs. This sequence joins TRBV7-2 and TRBJ2-1; weak D call: TRBD2 (7 bases). The receptor was isolated from a young man in good health and CMV-seropositive. CDR3 in DNA: TGTGCCAGCAGCCTGGGGGGGCGGGTTGAGCAGTTCTTC. The encoded protein is CASSLGGRVEQFF.